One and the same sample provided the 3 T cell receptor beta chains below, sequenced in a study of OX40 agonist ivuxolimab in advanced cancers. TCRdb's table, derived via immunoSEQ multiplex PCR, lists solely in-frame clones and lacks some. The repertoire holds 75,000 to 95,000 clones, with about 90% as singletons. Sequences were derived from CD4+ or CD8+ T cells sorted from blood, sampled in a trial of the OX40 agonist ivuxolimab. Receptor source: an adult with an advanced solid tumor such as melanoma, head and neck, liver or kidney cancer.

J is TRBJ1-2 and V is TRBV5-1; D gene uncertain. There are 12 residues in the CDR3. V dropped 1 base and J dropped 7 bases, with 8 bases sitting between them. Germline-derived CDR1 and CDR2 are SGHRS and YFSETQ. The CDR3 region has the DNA TGCGCCAGCAGCTTGTATGGGCTTGGCTACACCTTC. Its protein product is CASSLYGLGYTF.

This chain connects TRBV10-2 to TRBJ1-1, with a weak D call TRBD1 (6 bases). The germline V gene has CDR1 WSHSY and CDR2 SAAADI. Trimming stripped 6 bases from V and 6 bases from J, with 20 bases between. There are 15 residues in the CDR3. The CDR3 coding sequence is TGCGCCAGCAGGGACAGAGGGGGGGTGGAGGCTGAAGCTTTCTTT. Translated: CASRDRGGVEAEAFF.

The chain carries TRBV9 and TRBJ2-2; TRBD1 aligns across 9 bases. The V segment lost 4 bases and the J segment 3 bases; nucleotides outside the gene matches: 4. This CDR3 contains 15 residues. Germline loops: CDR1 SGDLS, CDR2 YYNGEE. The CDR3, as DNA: TGTGCCAGCAGCCGGACAGGGGATTACACCGGGGAGCTGTTTTTT. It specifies CASSRTGDYTGELFF.